This T cell receptor beta chain was recovered during a study of CD8 T cells in ankylosing spondylitis. The study's findings and limits: There were earlier reports of some motif variants in reactive arthritis synovial fluid and blood. Disease-linked clones reportedly concentrated significantly in matched ankylosing spondylitis synovial fluid.

TCRdb ran MiXCR on the 5' RACE reads and lists one entry per CDR3 protein. The sample has 250,000 or so distinct CDR3 sequences, 18% seen once. Germline CDR1 ENHRY, CDR2 SYGVKD. The length of the CDR3 is 17 residues. V lost 4 bases, J lost 4 bases, and 19 bases lay in between. At least ten counts were recorded for this clonotype. Antigen specificity is unknown. The rearrangement links TRBV10-3 to TRBJ2-2, with a tentative D call TRBD1 (7 bases). Material: blood, either unsorted or a sorted T cell fraction (not recorded which). The TCR sequence derives from a male donor with ankylosing spondylitis or in good health (not recorded which). CDR3 coding DNA: TGTGCCATCAGTGTGGATCAGGGGGGTTATTTCACCGGGGAGCTGTTTTTT. Its protein is CAISVDQGGYFTGELFF.